Listed below are T cell receptor beta chains from one sample, sequenced in a study of blood T cell repertoires in COVID-19. The protocol was immunoSEQ multiplex PCR, while the TCRdb copy is restricted to in-frame clones and leaves out a portion. This table has fewer than 350,000 clones, roughly 86% appearing once. The material sequenced was peripheral blood. The origin of the receptors is a man aged 25 to 40 with COVID-19, enrolled during active disease. CDR3s include the opening cysteine and the closing phenylalanine or tryptophan. Each record gives: J gene, D gene, clone size, V gene, CDR3 DNA, CDR3 protein. A D gene is named only where the DNA matches it firmly. Clone size is not always given. Where it is, it says once, few, many or a class for expanded clones.

TRBJ2-5	TRBD2	NA	TRBV19	TGTGCCAGTCGCAAATGGGAGGGAGAGACCCAGTACTTC	CASRKWEGETQYF
TRBJ2-6	NA	NA	TRBV4-2	TGTGCCAGCAGCCCAAAGAGAGGGGGGGCCAACGTCCTGACTTTC	CASSPKRGGANVLTF
TRBJ2-2	NA	NA	TRBV7-3	TGTGCCAGCAGCTTAAGAGGAAGCCCGAACACCGGGGAGCTGTTTTTT	CASSLRGSPNTGELFF
TRBJ1-4	TRBD1	NA	TRBV27	TGTGCCAGCAGTTTATCGTGGCTGACAGGGTTTGAAGAAAAACTGTTTTTT	CASSLSWLTGFEEKLFF
TRBJ1-5	NA	NA	TRBV19	TGTGCCAGTAGTAAGGGGGAGGGTCAGCCCCAGCATTTT	CASSKGEGQPQHF
TRBJ2-5	NA	few	TRBV19	TGTGCCAGTAGTTTCGGGGTCGGGGAGACCCAGTACTTC	CASSFGVGETQYF
TRBJ2-7	NA	NA	TRBV19	TGTGCCAGTAGACCACGGGCCACAGGCTACGAGCAGTACTTC	CASRPRATGYEQYF
TRBJ2-7	TRBD2	NA	TRBV4-2	TGTGCCAGCAGCCTCCGGCGGGAGAAAGGCCTAACGGGGGAGCAGTACTTC	CASSLRREKGLTGEQYF
TRBJ1-1	NA	NA	TRBV9	TGTGCCAGCAGCGCGACCTGGGGAGGGACTGAAGCTTTCTTT	CASSATWGGTEAFF
TRBJ2-7	NA	NA	TRBV5-4	TGTGCCAGCAGCTTGGGGCTCTACGAGCAGTACTTC	CASSLGLYEQYF
TRBJ2-7	NA	once	TRBV5-5	TGTGCCAGCAGCTTGTCGGCGGCGGGATCGTACGAGCAGTACTTC	CASSLSAAGSYEQYF
TRBJ2-3	TRBD2	NA	TRBV11-2	TGTGCCAGCAGCTTAGGGCTAGCGGGAGGGCCTAGGGGAGATACGCAGTATTTT	CASSLGLAGGPRGDTQYF
TRBJ1-5	TRBD1	NA	TRBV19	TGTGCCAGTAGCCCCCGCACAGGGGGGGGCCAGCCCCAGCATTTT	CASSPRTGGGQPQHF
TRBJ2-1	TRBD1	NA	TRBV7-9	TGTGCCAGCAGCTTAGCAACCGGGACAGACTTTAAAAAATACAATGAGCAGTTCTTC	CASSLATGTDFKKYNEQFF
TRBJ2-7	NA	NA	TRBV4-2	TGTGCCAGCAGCCAAGATCGTCAGGGATTAAAGGGGCAGTACTTC	CASSQDRQGLKGQYF
TRBJ2-7	TRBD1	NA	TRBV3-1/TRBV3-2	TGTGCCAGCAGCCGAGCCCCCGGACAGGGAGAGTACTTC	CASSRAPGQGEYF
TRBJ2-5	TRBD2	NA	TRBV11-2	TGTGCCAGCCGATCCAATCCAGATATAGCGGGGGGGCGCCAAGAGACCCAGTACTTC	CASRSNPDIAGGRQETQYF
TRBJ1-2	NA	NA	TRBV5-1	TGCGCCAGCAGCCCTGACAGCGTCTATGGCTACACCTTC	CASSPDSVYGYTF
TRBJ2-3	TRBD2	NA	TRBV5-4	TGTGCCAGCAGCTTGGCCATTGGGCTAGCGGGGTTCACAGATACGCAGTATTTT	CASSLAIGLAGFTDTQYF
TRBJ1-2	NA	NA	TRBV6-6	TGTGCCAGCAGTTACGGCGAAGCGAGAGTCTCAGGCTACACCTTC	CASSYGEARVSGYTF
TRBJ1-5	TRBD1	NA	TRBV6-6	TGTGCCAGCAGGAACCGGGGACAGGGGTATCAGCCCCAGCATTTT	CASRNRGQGYQPQHF
TRBJ2-1	NA	NA	TRBV27	TGTGCCAGCAGCCTCCAAGGAGTTGGTGAGCAGTTCTTC	CASSLQGVGEQFF
TRBJ2-5	NA	NA	TRBV5-4	TGTGCCAGCAGCCCCGGAGGGGCTCCCCATCGGACCCAGTACTTC	CASSPGGAPHRTQYF
TRBJ1-4	NA	NA	TRBV11-2	TGTGCCAGCAGCTTTTGGTCAGGGAGGGGCGAAAAACTGTTTTTT	CASSFWSGRGEKLFF
TRBJ2-3	TRBD1	few	TRBV7-9	TGTGCCAGCAGCTTTCGCTCAGGGGGAACAGATACGCAGTATTTT	CASSFRSGGTDTQYF
TRBJ1-2	NA	NA	TRBV20-1	TGCAGTGCTAGTAGGGGGGGGAATGGCTACACCTTC	CSASRGGNGYTF
TRBJ1-1	NA	NA	TRBV9	TGTGCCAGCAGCGTAGTTGTCCAACTAGGCACTGAAGCTTTCTTT	CASSVVVQLGTEAFF
TRBJ2-7	TRBD1	NA	TRBV5-1	TGCGCCAGCAGCTTACGACAGGGGAATCATTACGAGCAGTACTTC	CASSLRQGNHYEQYF